This T cell receptor beta chain is from a study of T cells expressing NK-cell markers. General study points: The study left the HCMV specificity of expanded NKG2C+ T cell clones unresolved.

Of note for this clonotype: The antigen remains unidentified.

TCRdb processed the 5' RACE reads again and assigns one entry to each CDR3 protein, with no DNA. This table lists about 150,000 distinct CDR3 sequences. CDR3 length: 15 residues. This receptor was obtained from a woman between 50 and 59 years old in good health. Sequences were obtained from blood T cells: a sorted CD56 or NKG2C T cell subset, CD4+ or CD8+ T cells, or bulk PBMC T cells (not recorded which). This chain connects TRBV12-3 or TRBV12-4 to TRBJ1-2. CDR3 sequence reads: CASSHAAIPNYGYTF.